A single sample gave rise to the 30 T cell receptor beta chains below, sequenced in a study of neoadjuvant anti-PD-1 for oral cavity cancer. Sequencing was performed with immunoSEQ multiplex PCR; in TCRdb, only in-frame clones are kept and a portion is missing. The sample consists of approximately 67,000 clones, over 70% of them appearing once. Source: PBMCs, taken before nivolumab (anti-PD-1) treatment. The receptor set was obtained from a person aged 40-85 years with oral cavity squamous cell carcinoma.

This clone was detected only once. This chain links TRBV27 with TRBJ1-2; D is ambiguous. The CDR3 is made up of 15 amino acids. V was trimmed by 4 bases and J by 4 bases, leaving 16 bases between them. Per the germline V gene, CDR1 is MNHEY and CDR2 is SMNVEV (reference sequence). The chain's CDR3 is CASSSVKGQVYGYTF. DNA of the CDR3: TGTGCCAGCAGTTCCGTGAAGGGTCAGGTCTATGGCTACACCTTC.

The chain links TRBV28 to TRBJ2-7; D remains unclear. V was shortened by 5 bases and J by 3 bases, with 17 bases between the two germline ends. From germline, CDR1 is MDHEN and CDR2 SYDVKM. CDR3 length equals 15 residues. In DNA form, the CDR3 reads TGTGCCAGCAGTCTTCCGCCGGGCAGCAACTACGAGCAGTACTTC. Translated, it gives CASSLPPGSNYEQYF.

The chain employs TRBV6-5 and TRBJ1-6; D is unresolved. Germline values: CDR1 MNHEY, CDR2 SVGAGI. The CDR3 covers 16 residues. Trimming took off 2 bases at V and 6 bases at J, with 14 bases between the two ends. CDR3 in amino acids: CASSYVSGRLNSPLHF. The DNA of the CDR3 is TGTGCCAGCAGTTACGTATCCGGCAGACTTAATTCACCCCTCCACTTT.

The chain uses TRBV11-1 and TRBJ2-1; 8 bases match TRBD1. Germline CDR1 is SGHAT and CDR2 is FQDESV (reference sequence). J gave up 6 bases and V 5 bases, and 12 bases lay outside the gene matches. The length of the CDR3 is 16 residues. CDR3 region: CASSDTGQAGLNEQFF. CDR3 in DNA: TGTGCCAGCAGCGACACGGGACAGGCTGGCCTCAATGAGCAGTTCTTC.

CDR3 DNA sequence: TGTGCCAGCAGTGATGCACAGCCCTACACTGAAGCTTTCTTT. It translates to CASSDAQPYTEAFF. The V call is TRBV25-1, the J call TRBJ1-1; D unresolved. Germline loops: CDR1 MGHDK, CDR2 SYGVNS. The CDR3 length is 14 residues. Trimming stripped 3 bases from V and 3 bases from J, with 11 bases between.

The chain uses TRBV11-2 and TRBJ1-1; D gene unclear. The V and J ends lost 1 base and 1 base respectively, with 10 bases between them. The CDR3 totals 15 residues. The germline V gene has CDR1 SGHAT and CDR2 FQNNGV. CDR3 bases: TGTGCCAGCAGCTTAGGGTTGCTGAAGAACACTGAAGCTTTCTTT. Residues: CASSLGLLKNTEAFF.

The genes are TRBV5-5 and TRBJ1-3, with 7 bases identical to TRBD1. There are 15 residues in the CDR3. Germline V gene sequence: CDR1 SGHKS, CDR2 YYEKEE (reference sequence). Trimming removed 5 bases from V and 2 bases from J; junction bases left unmatched: 7. The CDR3 DNA sequence: TGTGCCAGCAGGCGTGACAGGGAGGCTGGAAACACCATATATTTT. It is translated as CASRRDREAGNTIYF.

The chain employs TRBV5-1 and TRBJ2-5; no firm D call. The V end was cut by 4 bases, the J end by 4 bases, with 20 bases between. Germline V lookup: CDR1 SGHRS, CDR2 YFSETQ. The CDR3 has 16 residues. CDR3 region: CASSLGGTGSRETQYF. DNA of the CDR3: TGCGCCAGCAGCCTAGGCGGCACGGGTTCCCGAGAGACCCAGTACTTC.

The gene calls are TRBV11-2 and TRBJ2-3; D might be TRBD2 (6 bases). V lost 1 base, J lost 0 bases, and 14 bases lay in between. Germline CDR1 is SGHAT and CDR2 is FQNNGV. This CDR3 contains 17 residues. CDR3 in amino acids: CASSLGRGPLSTDTQYF. The CDR3 DNA sequence: TGTGCCAGCAGCTTAGGGAGGGGCCCACTTAGCACAGATACGCAGTATTTT.

The chain carries TRBV19 and TRBJ1-1; perhaps TRBD1 as D (6 bases). Trimming left V 10 bases short and J 3 bases short, with 21 bases between. The germline V gene has CDR1 LNHDA and CDR2 SQIVND (reference sequence). This CDR3 is 15 amino acids long. The CDR3 nucleotides are TGTGCCACCCAGACCCAGGGGATGGGTTACACTGAAGCTTTCTTT. Its protein product is CATQTQGMGYTEAFF.

The chain combines TRBV6-5 with TRBJ1-2, with D perhaps matching TRBD1 (6 bases). CDR1 is MNHEY, CDR2 SVGAGI, per germline. The CDR3 covers 15 residues. V lost 6 bases and J lost 7, with 21 bases in between. CDR3 sequence (DNA): TGTGCCAGCAGCCGACGGGGGCGGCGGTTCTCTGGCTACACCTTC. As protein: CASSRRGRRFSGYTF.

This chain uses TRBV5-1 with TRBJ1-1, with TRBD1 matching 8 bases. From germline, CDR1 is SGHRS and CDR2 YFSETQ. This CDR3 region has 15 residues. J lost 2 bases, V lost 3 bases, and 6 bases had no gene match. CDR3 region: CASSWDQGANTEAFF. The CDR3 DNA is TGCGCCAGCAGCTGGGACCAGGGGGCAAACACTGAAGCTTTCTTT.

The rearrangement joins TRBV10-1 to TRBJ2-6, with a tentative D call TRBD2 (5 bases). Germline V CDR1 and CDR2: WNHNN, SYGVQD (reference sequence). The CDR3 length is 14 residues. The V and J ends lost 6 bases and 2 bases respectively, with 8 bases between them. DNA for the CDR3: TGCGCCAGCAGCCCGGGGACTGGGGCCAACGTCCTGACTTTC. Its translation is CASSPGTGANVLTF.

The chain couples TRBV10-1 to TRBJ2-3; 10 nucleotides match TRBD1. The CDR3 length is 14 residues. Germline V gene lookup returns CDR1 WNHNN and CDR2 SYGVQD (reference sequence). After removal of 6 bases from V and 4 bases from J, the junction contained 4 bases not matched to a gene. CDR3 sequence: CASRGTGAADTQYF. The CDR3 bases are TGCGCCAGCAGGGGGACAGGGGCGGCAGATACGCAGTATTTT.

This chain uses TRBV19 with TRBJ1-2, with 8 bases identical to TRBD1. V lost 5 bases and J lost 7; bases outside the gene matches: 9. Germline loops: CDR1 LNHDA, CDR2 SQIVND (reference sequence). The CDR3 sequence is 14 residues long. The DNA for the CDR3 is TGTGCCAGTAGTCGACAGGGGTTTTTCTCTGGCTACACCTTC. It is translated as CASSRQGFFSGYTF.

This clone was counted a single time. The chain combines TRBV18 with TRBJ1-2, with a weak D call TRBD1 (6 bases). CDR3 length: 12 residues. Germline V CDR1 and CDR2: KGHSH, LQKENI. V was clipped by 3 bases and J by 4 bases, with 6 bases between them. The CDR3 DNA reads as TGTGCCAGCTCACCGGACAGCTATGGCTACACCTTC. It is translated as CASSPDSYGYTF.

V is TRBV9 and J is TRBJ2-3, with 7 bases lining up with TRBD2. The germline V gene has CDR1 SGDLS and CDR2 YYNGEE. The CDR3 is 16 residues long. J was trimmed by 6 bases and V by 3 bases; bases with no gene match: 13. Written as DNA, the CDR3 is TGTGCCAGCAGCGAAGGCTGGGGGGGGGTATCGGATACGCAGTATTTT. It specifies CASSEGWGGVSDTQYF.

The chain has TRBV5-1 and TRBJ2-7, with D hard to call. This CDR3 is 12 amino acids long. V lost 0 bases, J lost 9 bases, and 10 bases lay in between. Germline CDR1 SGHRS, CDR2 YFSETQ. The CDR3 DNA reads as TGCGCCAGCAGCTTGGAGCCAGGCGTGCAGTACTTC. Translation gives CASSLEPGVQYF.

The chain combines TRBV6-5 with TRBJ1-5, with D possibly being TRBD1 (5 bases). The CDR3 is made up of 14 amino acids. Trimming took off 3 bases at V and 5 bases at J, with 11 bases between the two ends. The V gene's germline CDR1 is MNHEY and CDR2 SVGAGI. This chain's CDR3 is CASSYATADQPQHF. CDR3 nucleotides: TGTGCCAGCAGTTATGCGACAGCCGATCAGCCCCAGCATTTT.

This chain connects TRBV5-1 to TRBJ1-2, with D unresolved. This CDR3 comprises 11 residues. The V and J ends lost 2 bases and 8 bases respectively, with 7 bases between them. CDR1 is SGHRS, CDR2 YFSETQ, per germline. CDR3 nucleotides: TGCGCCAGCAGCTTCGGGCGAGGCTACACCTTC. As protein: CASSFGRGYTF.

The rearrangement joins TRBV4-1 to TRBJ2-7; 7 bases map to TRBD2. V dropped 1 base and J dropped 7; count of bases not matched to a gene: 10. There are 15 residues in the CDR3. Germline assignment: CDR1 MGHRA and CDR2 YSYEKL. The CDR3 reads CASSQVWTRVREQYF. CDR3 in DNA: TGCGCCAGCAGCCAAGTTTGGACTAGGGTACGGGAGCAGTACTTC.

This clone was counted only a few times. This sequence joins TRBV2 and TRBJ2-7; D is unclear. CDR1 SNHLY and CDR2 FYNNEI come from the germline V gene. V was shortened by 0 bases and J by 9 bases, with 12 bases between the two germline ends. The length of the CDR3 is 13 residues. The CDR3 loop reads CASSEAASQGQYF. In DNA, the CDR3 is TGTGCCAGCAGTGAAGCGGCATCGCAAGGGCAGTACTTC.

This chain connects TRBV15 to TRBJ1-2; 9 bases are a match to TRBD1. From germline, CDR1 is LNHNV and CDR2 YYDKDF (reference sequence). CDR3 length: 15 amino acids. After removal of 0 bases from V and 8 bases from J, the junction contained 7 bases not matched to a gene. For the CDR3, the DNA is TGTGCCACCAGCAGAGATCACGGGACAGGGCTGGGCTACACCTTC. Protein: CATSRDHGTGLGYTF.

A few counts support this clone. The gene calls are TRBV21-1 and TRBJ1-2. TRBV21-1 corresponds to a pseudogene. The CDR3 runs to 16 residues. CDR3 coding DNA: TGTGCCAGCAGCAAAGACAACACGGATCGGGGGCTTGCCTACACCTTC. Amino acids: CASSKDNTDRGLAYTF.

The chain carries TRBV4-1 and TRBJ2-2; TRBD2 matches 8 bases. With 3 bases clipped from V and 2 bases from J, the junction kept 11 bases outside the gene matches. The CDR3 sequence is 18 residues long. Germline CDR1 reads MGHRA; CDR2 reads YSYEKL. This CDR3 reads CASSHDRDGRANTGELFF. The CDR3 region has the DNA TGCGCCAGCAGCCATGACAGAGACGGGAGGGCCAACACCGGGGAGCTGTTTTTT.

The genes are TRBV5-8 and TRBJ2-7, with 7 positions matching TRBD2. The length of the CDR3 is 15 residues. Germline V CDR1 and CDR2: SGHTS, YDEGEE. V was pared by 4 bases and J by 0 bases, with 7 bases of the junction left unmatched. CDR3 loop: CASSASGVASYEQYF. CDR3 sequence (DNA): TGTGCCAGCAGCGCAAGCGGGGTAGCCTCCTACGAGCAGTACTTC.

The chain couples TRBV4-2 to TRBJ2-3, with 8 bases that match TRBD2. The V gene end was trimmed by 1 base and the J gene end by 2 bases; junction bases not matched to a gene: 5. Germline-derived CDR1 and CDR2 are LGHNA and YNFKEQ. The CDR3 is made up of 16 amino acids. The CDR3 region is CASSQVGGAATDTQYF. The CDR3 bases are TGTGCCAGCAGCCAAGTCGGGGGGGCCGCCACAGATACGCAGTATTTT.

J is TRBJ1-5 and V is TRBV7-9, with D uncertain. Trimming pared 1 base from V and 2 bases from J, leaving 12 bases between. CDR1 is SEHNR, CDR2 FQNEAQ, per germline (reference sequence). The CDR3 is made up of 16 amino acids. CDR3 coding DNA: TGTGCCAGCAGCTTAGGTTTCAATACGGGCAATCAGCCCCAGCATTTT. Translated: CASSLGFNTGNQPQHF.

This chain uses TRBV10-1 with TRBJ1-1, with 11 bases lining up with TRBD1. The length of the CDR3 is 13 residues. CDR1 and CDR2 (germline): WNHNN, SYGVQD (reference sequence). V lost 6 bases to trimming and J lost 7 bases; unmatched junction nucleotides: 4. The CDR3 loop reads CASRRGTGGEAFF. DNA for the CDR3: TGCGCCAGCAGGCGGGGGACAGGGGGTGAAGCTTTCTTT.

The J gene is TRBJ2-7, the V gene TRBV18, with 11 bases identical to TRBD2. V lost 2 bases to trimming and J lost 3 bases; unmatched junction nucleotides: 6. The germline gives CDR1 KGHSH, CDR2 LQKENI. The CDR3 is made up of 16 amino acids. The CDR3 DNA reads TGTGCCAGCTCACCATCGACGGGGACTAGCGGCTACGAGCAGTACTTC. This encodes CASSPSTGTSGYEQYF.